This TCR beta chain originates from a study of beta chain features in type 1 diabetes. Study results and caveats: Patients' naive, central memory and Treg TCRB repertoires seemed closer to one another than those of healthy donors. High TCR expression in some cells could lead to their over-representation in cDNA sequencing.

Donors contributed one heparinised blood draw apiece, averaging about 110 mL. Purity above 98% was achieved in all sorted populations. Regarding this clone: Its target is not known.

Every isolated RNA sample was fully reverse transcribed, so sequencing captured expressed TCRB transcripts. The assay was immunoSEQ multiplex PCR, and TCRdb's table has in-frame clones only and misses some. The table has about 150,000 clones, 40% to 60% seen once; the top ten hold around 0.42%. This CDR3 contains 16 residues. Trimming took 1 base from V and 10 from J; bases not matched to a gene: 7. CDR1 is SEHNR and CDR2 is FQNEAQ in the germline V gene (reference sequence). The rearrangement joins TRBV7-9 to TRBJ1-6; TRBD1 matches 10 bases. The source of this sequence is a man aged 18-30 years in good health. The sample consisted of Tregs from blood. CDR3 protein: CASSLGYGTGASPLHF. The CDR3 DNA sequence: TGTGCCAGCAGCTTAGGTTACGGGACAGGGGCCTCACCCCTCCACTTT.